This TCR beta chain was recovered during a study of beta chain features in type 1 diabetes. Study-wide results and limits: Moderate yet significant TCRB CDR3 shortening was seen in Type 1 diabetes patients in all four CD4+ subsets.

This clone was seen only a few times. Its antigen remains unknown. A read error may produce the germline difference seen at one junction end. cDNA synthesis used the whole RNA isolate, giving expressed TCRB sequences. Roughly 3.6 million reads on average were seen across naive, central memory and regulatory T cell samples. TCRdb's table, derived via immunoSEQ multiplex PCR, lists solely in-frame clones and lacks some. The table records approximately 600,000 clones, around 11% of them present only once. The CDR3 has 12 residues. Looked up from germline, CDR1 is MNHNY and CDR2 is SVGAGI (reference sequence).

This clonotype was sampled from a man aged 25-45 years with type 1 diabetes. The V call is TRBV6-6, the J call TRBJ2-1; D is unresolved. Sequencing was carried out using naive CD4+ T cells from blood. Here the CDR3 reads CAISEWDNEQFF. The CDR3 DNA is TGTGCCATCAGTGAGTGGGACAATGAGCAGTTCTTC.